Listed below are T cell receptor beta chains from one sample, sequenced in a study of blood T cell repertoires in COVID-19. Profiling relied on immunoSEQ multiplex PCR, and the TCRdb table lists in-frame clones only, not all of them. Here the sample spans 250,000 to 300,000 clones, around 89% being singletons. Sequencing input: PBMCs or T cells enriched from blood (not recorded which). These receptors all stem from a woman aged 60 to 75 in a cohort exposed to, infected with or recovered from COVID-19 (not recorded which). The CDR3 runs from the conserved cysteine through the conserved F or W. D genes are given only for firm matches. Clone size is given for some rows only: seen once, a few or many times, or a class if the clone is expanded.

D gene: TRBD2
J gene: TRBJ2-1
clone size: -
V gene: TRBV11-3
CDR3 protein: CASSLAKTASGGYNEQFF
CDR3 DNA: TGTGCCAGCAGCTTAGCCAAAACGGCTAGCGGGGGTTACAATGAGCAGTTCTTC

D gene: -
J gene: TRBJ2-1
clone size: -
V gene: TRBV5-1
CDR3 protein: CASSLGQSYNEQFF
CDR3 DNA: TGCGCCAGCAGCTTGGGGCAATCCTACAATGAGCAGTTCTTC

D gene: -
J gene: TRBJ2-5
clone size: -
V gene: TRBV24-1
CDR3 protein: CGRTNTGETQYF
CDR3 DNA: TGTGGAAGGACAAACACAGGGGAGACCCAGTACTTC

D gene: -
J gene: TRBJ2-1
clone size: -
V gene: TRBV7-9
CDR3 protein: CASSLASGRDEQFF
CDR3 DNA: TGTGCCAGCAGCTTAGCCAGTGGTCGGGATGAGCAGTTCTTC

D gene: -
J gene: TRBJ1-2
clone size: -
V gene: TRBV10-3
CDR3 protein: CAISEGLNYGYTF
CDR3 DNA: TGTGCCATCAGTGAGGGACTGAACTATGGCTACACCTTC

D gene: -
J gene: TRBJ2-7
clone size: -
V gene: TRBV3-1/TRBV3-2
CDR3 protein: CASSLVGDPSYEQYF
CDR3 DNA: TGTGCCAGCAGCCTTGTGGGAGATCCCTCCTACGAGCAGTACTTC

D gene: -
J gene: TRBJ2-3
clone size: -
V gene: TRBV7-9
CDR3 protein: CASRERNTQYF
CDR3 DNA: TGTGCCAGCCGGGAGAGAAATACGCAGTATTTT

D gene: TRBD1
J gene: TRBJ2-7
clone size: -
V gene: TRBV28
CDR3 protein: CASRPRYPWTGPYEQYF
CDR3 DNA: TGTGCCAGCAGGCCTCGATACCCCTGGACAGGGCCCTACGAGCAGTACTTC

D gene: TRBD2
J gene: TRBJ2-7
clone size: -
V gene: TRBV7-2
CDR3 protein: CASSLAPIAGGPYEQYF
CDR3 DNA: TGTGCCAGCAGCTTAGCTCCAATAGCGGGAGGACCCTACGAGCAGTACTTC

D gene: -
J gene: TRBJ2-2
clone size: -
V gene: TRBV4-3
CDR3 protein: CASSQESLGGAGELFF
CDR3 DNA: TGCGCCAGCAGCCAAGAGTCACTAGGAGGAGCCGGGGAGCTGTTTTTT

D gene: TRBD1
J gene: TRBJ1-4
clone size: few
V gene: TRBV28
CDR3 protein: CASSFRQGREKLFF
CDR3 DNA: TGTGCCAGCAGTTTTAGACAGGGACGTGAAAAACTGTTTTTT

D gene: TRBD2
J gene: TRBJ2-1
clone size: -
V gene: TRBV19
CDR3 protein: CASSIRLAGDEQFF
CDR3 DNA: TGTGCCAGTAGTATAAGGCTAGCGGGAGATGAGCAGTTCTTC

D gene: TRBD2
J gene: TRBJ2-1
clone size: -
V gene: TRBV3-1/TRBV3-2
CDR3 protein: CASSVAGANEQFF
CDR3 DNA: TGTGCCAGCAGCGTAGCGGGAGCCAATGAGCAGTTCTTC

D gene: -
J gene: TRBJ2-6
clone size: -
V gene: TRBV9
CDR3 protein: CASSARQRPSGANVLTF
CDR3 DNA: TGTGCCAGCAGCGCCAGACAGCGCCCCTCTGGGGCCAACGTCCTGACTTTC

D gene: TRBD1
J gene: TRBJ2-5
clone size: -
V gene: TRBV6-5
CDR3 protein: CASRPGTGTETQYF
CDR3 DNA: TGTGCCAGCAGGCCCGGGACAGGGACGGAGACCCAGTACTTC

D gene: -
J gene: TRBJ1-3
clone size: -
V gene: TRBV18
CDR3 protein: CASSLTDKSGNTIYF
CDR3 DNA: TGTGCCAGCTCACTAACGGACAAGTCTGGAAACACCATATATTTT

D gene: TRBD2
J gene: TRBJ2-1
clone size: -
V gene: TRBV4-2
CDR3 protein: CASSQVAGYNEQFF
CDR3 DNA: TGTGCCAGCAGCCAAGTAGCGGGTTACAATGAGCAGTTCTTC

D gene: TRBD2
J gene: TRBJ2-3
clone size: -
V gene: TRBV14
CDR3 protein: CASSQRLAGGLPSTDTQYF
CDR3 DNA: TGTGCCAGCAGCCAGAGACTAGCGGGAGGCCTACCTAGCACAGATACGCAGTATTTT

D gene: -
J gene: TRBJ1-2
clone size: -
V gene: TRBV5-6
CDR3 protein: CASSLSGATLYGYTF
CDR3 DNA: TGTGCCAGCAGCTTGAGTGGGGCGACCCTTTATGGCTACACCTTC

D gene: TRBD2
J gene: TRBJ2-1
clone size: -
V gene: TRBV2
CDR3 protein: CASTAGTSGGDEQFF
CDR3 DNA: TGTGCCAGCACGGCGGGGACTAGCGGGGGTGATGAGCAGTTCTTC

D gene: -
J gene: TRBJ1-2
clone size: -
V gene: TRBV21-1
CDR3 protein: CASSKVTGGDYGYTF
CDR3 DNA: TGTGCCAGCAGCAAAGTGACAGGGGGAGACTATGGCTACACCTTC

D gene: TRBD1
J gene: TRBJ1-2
clone size: -
V gene: TRBV5-1
CDR3 protein: CASRGQGAGEGYTF
CDR3 DNA: TGCGCCAGCAGGGGACAGGGGGCGGGTGAAGGCTACACCTTC

D gene: TRBD2
J gene: TRBJ2-2
clone size: -
V gene: TRBV18
CDR3 protein: CASSGLAVTGELFF
CDR3 DNA: TGTGCCAGCTCCGGACTAGCGGTTACCGGGGAGCTGTTTTTT

D gene: -
J gene: TRBJ2-7
clone size: -
V gene: TRBV7-8
CDR3 protein: CASSSTLGGTPSYEQYF
CDR3 DNA: TGTGCCAGCAGCTCCACCCTGGGCGGGACCCCCTCCTACGAGCAGTACTTC

D gene: TRBD2
J gene: TRBJ2-7
clone size: -
V gene: TRBV11-3
CDR3 protein: CASSPMGGGFSEQYF
CDR3 DNA: TGTGCCAGCAGCCCCATGGGCGGGGGGTTTAGCGAGCAGTACTTC

D gene: -
J gene: TRBJ2-5
clone size: -
V gene: TRBV18
CDR3 protein: CASSPRQVPQETQYF
CDR3 DNA: TGTGCCAGCTCACCACGACAGGTCCCCCAAGAGACCCAGTACTTC

D gene: -
J gene: TRBJ1-2
clone size: -
V gene: TRBV6-2/TRBV6-3
CDR3 protein: CASSYPRVGNYGYTF
CDR3 DNA: TGTGCCAGCAGTTACCCCAGGGTGGGTAACTATGGCTACACCTTC

D gene: TRBD1
J gene: TRBJ1-3
clone size: -
V gene: TRBV6-1
CDR3 protein: CASSAQTGHSGNTIYF
CDR3 DNA: TGTGCCAGCAGTGCCCAGACAGGGCACTCTGGAAACACCATATATTTT

D gene: TRBD1
J gene: TRBJ1-1
clone size: -
V gene: TRBV27
CDR3 protein: CASSLDRANTEAFF
CDR3 DNA: TGTGCCAGCAGTTTAGACAGGGCGAACACTGAAGCTTTCTTT

D gene: TRBD2
J gene: TRBJ2-5
clone size: few
V gene: TRBV9
CDR3 protein: CASSVGWGGETQYF
CDR3 DNA: TGTGCCAGCAGCGTAGGTTGGGGGGGGGAGACCCAGTACTTC